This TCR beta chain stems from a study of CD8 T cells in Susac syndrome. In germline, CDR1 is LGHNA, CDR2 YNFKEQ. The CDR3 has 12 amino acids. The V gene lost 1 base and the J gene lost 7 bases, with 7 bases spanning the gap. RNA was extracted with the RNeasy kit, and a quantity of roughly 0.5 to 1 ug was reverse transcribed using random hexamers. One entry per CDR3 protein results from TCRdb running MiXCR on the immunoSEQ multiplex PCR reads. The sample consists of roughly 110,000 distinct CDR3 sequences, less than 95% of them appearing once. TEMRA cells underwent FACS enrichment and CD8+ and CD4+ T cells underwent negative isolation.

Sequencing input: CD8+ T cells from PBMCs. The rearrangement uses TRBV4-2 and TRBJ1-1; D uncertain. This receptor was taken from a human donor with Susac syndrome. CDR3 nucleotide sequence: TGTGCCAGCAGCCAAGTAGGTGATGAAGCTTTCTTT. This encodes CASSQVGDEAFF.